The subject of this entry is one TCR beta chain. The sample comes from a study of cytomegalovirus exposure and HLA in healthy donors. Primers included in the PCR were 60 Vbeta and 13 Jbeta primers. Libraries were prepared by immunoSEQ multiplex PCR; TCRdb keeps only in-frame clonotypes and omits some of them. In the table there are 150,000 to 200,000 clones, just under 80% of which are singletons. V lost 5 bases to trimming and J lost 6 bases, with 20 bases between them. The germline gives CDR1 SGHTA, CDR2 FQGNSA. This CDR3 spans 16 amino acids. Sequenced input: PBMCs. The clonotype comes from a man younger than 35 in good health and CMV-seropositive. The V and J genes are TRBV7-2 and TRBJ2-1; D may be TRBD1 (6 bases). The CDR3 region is CASSPWLGGSRNEQFF. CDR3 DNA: TGTGCCAGCAGCCCCTGGCTAGGGGGTTCTCGCAATGAGCAGTTCTTC.